This is a list of T cell receptor beta chains from one sample in a study of blood T cells in healthy people across ages. TCRdb re-derived calls from the 5' RACE reads in MiXCR, one entry per CDR3 protein. The table lists 1.5 million to 2 million distinct CDR3 sequences, under 30% of them singletons. Sequencing was done on a sample of blood. The source of these receptors is a woman in her twenties or thirties in good health. Both conserved end residues are part of each CDR3.

j_gene | v_gene | len | CDR3aa
TRBJ2-2 | TRBV6-2/TRBV6-3 | 14 | CASSSQGAAGELFF
TRBJ2-4 | TRBV12-3/TRBV12-4 | 15 | CASQSGYLAKNIQYF
TRBJ2-1 | TRBV10-1 | 16 | CASSESGLAGGNEQFF
TRBJ2-5 | TRBV5-1 | 15 | CASSLDAAGEETQYF
TRBJ1-5 | TRBV6-6 | 12 | CASWGSNQPQHF
TRBJ2-1 | TRBV13 | 12 | CASQPGGGEQFF
TRBJ1-1 | TRBV7-3 | 15 | CASSLIPGGNTEAFF
NA | TRBV5-5 | 13 | CASSLRVGDEQYF
TRBJ1-1 | TRBV9 | 15 | CASSVTGSGNTEAFF
TRBJ2-7 | TRBV27 | 14 | CASSVGGRPYEQYF
TRBJ2-7 | TRBV5-1 | 15 | CASSLTWGVAYEQYF
TRBJ2-7 | TRBV20-1 | 14 | CSARVGTGIDEQYF
TRBJ2-7 | TRBV12-3/TRBV12-4 | 13 | CASSLLGGVEQYF
TRBJ2-3 | TRBV20-1 | 13 | CSAGTGGADTQYF
TRBJ2-3 | TRBV11-2 | 15 | CASSLGGRHEDTQYF
TRBJ2-7 | TRBV9 | 15 | CASSTRDTASYEQYF
TRBJ1-4 | TRBV6-1 | 15 | CASSEEWATNEKLFF
TRBJ2-1 | TRBV12-3/TRBV12-4 | 15 | CASSLRDRGPNEQFF
TRBJ2-1 | TRBV5-1 | 15 | CASSSGGYSYNVQFF
TRBJ2-6 | TRBV7-3 | 14 | CASSFPDGANVLTF
TRBJ1-2 | TRBV6-1 | 13 | CASIRGPEGGYTF
TRBJ2-5 | TRBV5-1 | 14 | CASSLTPWGNEQYF
TRBJ2-1 | TRBV15 | 13 | CATSRTSNQKQFF